These 10 T cell receptor beta chains came from one sample sequenced in a study of blood T cell repertoires in COVID-19. This table comes from immunoSEQ multiplex PCR, and its TCRdb copy is limited to in-frame clones, with some not included. The data show roughly 250,000 clones, approximately 87% seen once. Sequencing was carried out using peripheral blood. The receptor set was obtained from a woman in her forties or fifties with acute or convalescent COVID-19.

J is TRBJ1-1 and V is TRBV28; the D is unclear. Per germline, CDR1 MDHEN and CDR2 SYDVKM. V lost 3 bases, J lost 0 bases, and 8 bases lay in between. The CDR3 spans 14 residues. CDR3 in amino acids: CASSFWAMNTEAFF. The CDR3 DNA reads as TGTGCCAGCAGTTTCTGGGCAATGAACACTGAAGCTTTCTTT.

V usage is TRBV24-1 and J usage is TRBJ2-1; TRBD2 matches at 11 bases. V dropped 3 bases and J dropped 7; count of bases not matched to a gene: 16. Germline V gene lookup returns CDR1 KGHDR and CDR2 SFDVKD. The CDR3 extends over 19 amino acids. The CDR3 bases are TGTGCCACCAGTGATCAAAACCCCCAACTAGCGGGAGCTATGAATGAGCAGTTCTTC. This gives the protein CATSDQNPQLAGAMNEQFF.

V and J are TRBV11-1 and TRBJ1-3, with TRBD1 matching 8 bases. The CDR3 contains 16 residues. Germline trimming cut 5 bases from V and 4 bases from J; bases unmatched to any gene: 10. Germline V CDR1 and CDR2: SGHAT, FQDESV (reference sequence). CDR3 sequence reads: CASSGWTGLEGNTIYF. CDR3 nucleotides: TGTGCCAGCAGCGGCTGGACAGGGTTGGAGGGAAACACCATATATTTT.

A single count supports this clone. The V and J genes are TRBV7-6 and TRBJ1-1; no clear D. In germline, CDR1 is SGHVS, CDR2 FNYEAQ. V was cut by 1 base and J by 1 base, with 7 bases left in between. This CDR3 has 14 amino acids. This chain's CDR3 is CASSLVPGNTEAFF. CDR3 in DNA: TGTGCCAGCAGCTTAGTTCCAGGGAACACTGAAGCTTTCTTT.

The V and J genes are TRBV4-1 and TRBJ1-5, with D tentatively TRBD1 (6 bases). The CDR3 is 14 residues long. The germline CDR1 and CDR2 sequences are MGHRA and YSYEKL. Trimming stripped 4 bases from V and 4 bases from J, with 11 bases between. The DNA of the CDR3 is TGCGCCAGCAGCCCCTTTCAGGGGAATCAGCCCCAGCATTTT. Protein product: CASSPFQGNQPQHF.

The table lists this clone with a few counts. This chain connects TRBV7-2 to TRBJ1-2; possible D gene TRBD1, 6 bases. The CDR3 has 14 residues. V lost 3 bases, J lost 2 bases, and 10 bases lay in between. Germline V gives CDR1 SGHTA, CDR2 FQGNSA. CDR3 sequence: CASSLRTVNYGYTF. The CDR3 bases are TGTGCCAGCAGCTTGAGGACAGTAAACTATGGCTACACCTTC. Together with reference TRBV7-2 and TRBJ1-2, the CDR3 gives the full variable domain: GAGVSQSPSNKVTEKGKDVELRCDPISGHTALYWYRQSLGQGLEFLIYFQGNSAPDKSGLPSDRFSAERTGGSVSTLTIQRTQQEDSAVYLCASSLRTVNYGYTFGSGTRLTVV.

This clone was found once. The genes are TRBV7-2 and TRBJ1-5, with 11 nucleotides matching TRBD1. The CDR3 spans 15 residues. CDR1 and CDR2 from the germline V gene are SGHTA and FQGNSA. The J segment lost 3 bases and the V segment lost 6 bases, leaving 4 bases of the junction unmatched. The CDR3 bases are TGTGCCAGCAGTCGGACAGGGGGCTACAATCAGCCCCAGCATTTT. Translation: CASSRTGGYNQPQHF.

The chain is built from TRBV5-4 and TRBJ2-1, with TRBD2 as a possible D gene (5 bases). CDR3 length equals 16 residues. Between the trimmed V and J ends, which lost 0 bases and 4 bases, there was a span of 14 bases. Germline loops: CDR1 SGHNT, CDR2 YYREEE (reference sequence). DNA for the CDR3: TGTGCCAGCAGCTTGGAAGGACTTCTTTCTTACAATGAGCAGTTCTTC. This sequence encodes CASSLEGLLSYNEQFF.

This chain connects TRBV18 to TRBJ2-7; D is unclear. V lost 0 bases, J lost 2 bases, and 8 bases lay in between. The CDR3 sequence is 14 residues long. CDR1 and CDR2 from the germline V gene are KGHSH and LQKENI. DNA of the CDR3: TGTGCCAGCTCACCACCGAACAGAGCCTACGAGCAGTACTTC. As protein: CASSPPNRAYEQYF.

Worth noting for this clone: The same CDR3 is also encoded by other DNA sequences in this sample. The chain carries TRBV18 and TRBJ2-1; TRBD1 aligns across 8 bases. Trimming removed 3 bases from V and 6 bases from J; junction bases left unmatched: 4. This CDR3 is built from 14 residues. Germline CDR1 reads KGHSH; CDR2 reads LQKENI. The CDR3 loop is CASSPDRGGNEQFF. The CDR3 DNA reads as TGTGCCAGCTCACCTGACAGGGGAGGCAATGAGCAGTTCTTC.